A selection of T cell receptor beta chains follows, all from one sample in a study of preoperative IRX-2 immunotherapy in early breast cancer. Profiled with immunoSEQ multiplex PCR; TCRdb holds only in-frame clones, not every one. The sample carries fewer than 9,500 clones, 65% to 85% recorded once. Source: tumor tissue, taken after IRX-2 immunotherapy. Receptor source: a human donor with breast cancer. The CDR3 runs from the conserved cysteine through the conserved F or W. Each record gives: J gene, V gene, D gene, clone size, CDR3 DNA, CDR3 protein. The D gene is left open where the match is weak. Rows may omit the clone size; those that give it use once, few, many or a size class.

TRBJ2-1 | TRBV5-1 | TRBD2 | NA | TGCGCCAGCAGCTTGGCGCTAGCGGGGGGGTACTCCTACAATGAGCAGTTCTTC | CASSLALAGGYSYNEQFF
TRBJ2-1 | TRBV11-3 | TRBD1 | NA | TGTGCCAGCAGTACCGGGACAGGAGCCTACAATGAGCAGTTCTTC | CASSTGTGAYNEQFF
TRBJ1-4 | TRBV7-1 | TRBD1 | once | TGTGCCAGCAGTCCGGGGACAGGGCAAGAAAAACTGTTTTTT | CASSPGTGQEKLFF
TRBJ1-6 | TRBV7-7 | NA | once | TGTGCCAGCAGCTTAGCCTACAGTTACTATAATTCACCCCTCCACTTT | CASSLAYSYYNSPLHF
TRBJ1-6 | TRBV2 | NA | NA | TGTGCCAGCAGTGAAGCACGAGGCAGAGGATCACCCCTCCACTTT | CASSEARGRGSPLHF
TRBJ1-1 | TRBV19 | NA | NA | TGTGCCAGTAGTGCCACACGGGAGACTGAAGCTTTCTTT | CASSATRETEAFF
TRBJ1-5 | TRBV6-8 | NA | NA | TGTGCCAGCAGTTACCCAGGGGTGGCTCAGCCCCAGCATTTT | CASSYPGVAQPQHF
TRBJ1-1 | TRBV15 | NA | once | TGTGCCACCAGCAGAGATCTGTCGGGGACGGCTGAAGCTTTCTTT | CATSRDLSGTAEAFF
TRBJ1-3 | TRBV6-8 | NA | NA | TGTGCCAGCAGTGCCTCCCCCTCCTCTGGAAACACCATATATTTT | CASSASPSSGNTIYF
TRBJ1-6 | TRBV7-5 | NA | NA | TGTGCCAGCAGCTTAAGCCAGGCTGGCAATTCACCCCTCCACTTT | CASSLSQAGNSPLHF
TRBJ1-2 | TRBV14 | NA | NA | TGTGCCAGCAGCCAAGTTCTCGCTTCAGACTATGGCTACACCTTC | CASSQVLASDYGYTF
TRBJ1-4 | TRBV30 | NA | medium-sized | TGTGCCTGGAGTTTGGCCCTGGGGGGGCCCCCTGAAAAACTGTTTTTT | CAWSLALGGPPEKLFF
TRBJ1-1 | TRBV6-8 | TRBD1 | NA | TGTGCCAACAGTTACTTTACAGGGGCGCGGGCAAACACTGAAGCTTTCTTT | CANSYFTGARANTEAFF